The 30 T cell receptor beta chains presented below share a single source sample, sequenced in a study of blood T cell repertoires in COVID-19 (TCRdb year 2020). To prepare the library, the immunoSEQ multiplex PCR assay was applied. TCRdb's version of the immuneACCESS table is confined to in-frame rearrangements and falls short of the full clone set. An unresolved V gene accounts for under half of the shortfall where checked; the remainder is of unknown origin. The sample table contains 100,000 to 150,000 clones; only one count was recorded for less than 90% of them. Roughly 30% of the sample is taken by the ten largest. The sequenced sample consisted of peripheral blood. These receptors originate from an elderly woman with acute or convalescent COVID-19.

V gene TRBV10-3 combines with J gene TRBJ2-5; a possible D gene is TRBD2 (6 bases). CDR3 length equals 14 residues. The V and J ends lost 10 bases and 2 bases respectively, with 17 bases between them. The germline gives CDR1 ENHRY, CDR2 SYGVKD. CDR3 residues: CATRGLAGQETQYF. CDR3 nucleotides: TGTGCCACCCGAGGACTGGCGGGGCAAGAGACCCAGTACTTC.

This clone was recorded only once. J is TRBJ1-1 and V is TRBV28; D is uncertain. Germline CDR1 and CDR2: MDHEN and SYDVKM. Deletions cut 1 base from V and 2 bases from J, with 8 bases between. The CDR3 contains 14 residues. The CDR3 coding sequence is TGTGCCAGCAGTTTATCCGCAGGAAACACTGAAGCTTTCTTT. This codes for CASSLSAGNTEAFF.

The chain is built from TRBV12-3 or TRBV12-4 and TRBJ1-2; possibly TRBD1 for D (5 bases). The CDR3 covers 13 residues. V was shortened by 6 bases and J by 2 bases, with 10 bases between the two germline ends. Here the CDR3 DNA reads TGTGCCAGCAGCACAGGACAAAACTATGGCTACACCTTC. This codes for CASSTGQNYGYTF.

This clone was recorded once. In the same sample, other DNA sequences code for this CDR3. The rearrangement links TRBV7-2 to TRBJ1-6; D is ambiguous. The CDR3 is 12 residues long. Germline values: CDR1 SGHTA, CDR2 FQGNSA. V lost 2 bases to trimming and J lost 7 bases, with 3 bases between them. The CDR3: CASSLRNSPLHF. The DNA of the CDR3 is TGTGCCAGCAGCTTACGGAATTCACCCCTCCACTTT.

The CDR3, as DNA: TGTGCCAGCAGCCAAGCTACCTCCTATAATTCACCCCTCCACTTT. Amino acid sequence: CASSQATSYNSPLHF. The chain combines TRBV3-1 (or the pseudogene TRBV3-2) with TRBJ1-6; D gene uncertain. Germline CDR1 reads LGHDT; CDR2 reads YNNKEL (reference sequence). The CDR3 sequence is 15 residues long. Trimming left V 1 base short and J 0 bases short, with 4 bases between.

The chain has TRBV6-5 and TRBJ2-2; D call uncertain. CDR1 and CDR2 from the germline V gene are MNHEY and SVGAGI. The CDR3 totals 15 residues. V gave up 0 bases and J gave up 0 bases, with 5 bases separating them. CDR3 sequence reads: CASSYSSTNTGELFF. In DNA, the CDR3 is TGTGCCAGCAGTTACTCTTCAACGAACACCGGGGAGCTGTTTTTT.

The chain employs TRBV13 and TRBJ2-3, with 8 bases matching TRBD1. With V trimmed by 5 bases and J by 3 bases, 4 bases remained unmatched. This CDR3 comprises 14 residues. Looked up from germline, CDR1 is PRHDT and CDR2 is FYEKMQ (reference sequence). In DNA form, the CDR3 reads TGTGCCAGCAGCACCGGACAGGGAACAGATACGCAGTATTTT. This sequence encodes CASSTGQGTDTQYF.

The J gene is TRBJ1-1, the V gene TRBV6-6; no clear D gene. The V end was cut by 0 bases, the J end by 4 bases, with 15 bases between. The CDR3 runs to 16 residues. Germline V gene sequence: CDR1 MNHNY, CDR2 SVGAGI (reference sequence). CDR3 sequence reads: CASSYSAGFGVTEAFF. The CDR3 coding sequence is TGTGCCAGCAGTTACTCCGCGGGGTTTGGGGTCACTGAAGCTTTCTTT.

The chain has TRBV6-5 and TRBJ1-1, with 8 bases that match TRBD1. The ends lost 6 bases at V and 11 bases at J; junction bases unmatched: 11. Per germline, CDR1 MNHEY and CDR2 SVGAGI. The CDR3 sequence is 13 residues long. CDR3 DNA sequence: TGTGCCAGCAGCCTGGACAGGGAACGTGTCGCTTTCTTT. It yields the protein CASSLDRERVAFF.

The V call is TRBV27, the J call TRBJ2-7, with 7 bases aligning to TRBD1. CDR1 and CDR2 (germline): MNHEY, SMNVEV (reference sequence). V lost 2 bases, J lost 8 bases, and 9 bases stayed unmatched. The CDR3 loop spans 14 amino acids. CDR3 bases: TGTGCCAGCAGTTTACTCGAGGGGGCCAGGAAGCAGTACTTC. Translation gives CASSLLEGARKQYF.

The chain has TRBV5-1 and TRBJ2-1; 7 positions agree with TRBD2. Germline values: CDR1 SGHRS, CDR2 YFSETQ. The CDR3 is 16 amino acids. V was pared by 2 bases and J by 5 bases, with 10 bases of the junction left unmatched. DNA of the CDR3: TGCGCCAGCAGCTTTCCTCGGGACTACCCTGACAATGAGCAGTTCTTC. Protein sequence: CASSFPRDYPDNEQFF. The full variable domain, its missing parts supplied by reference TRBV5-1 and TRBJ2-1, is KAGVTQTPRYLIKTRGQQVTLSCSPISGHRSVSWYQQTPGQGLQFLFEYFSETQRNKGNFPGRFSGRQFSNSRSEMNVSTLELGDSALYLCASSFPRDYPDNEQFFGPGTRLTVL.

This chain connects TRBV7-8 to TRBJ1-1, with D perhaps matching TRBD1 (6 bases). Deletions cut 3 bases from V and 4 bases from J, with 12 bases between. This CDR3 spans 14 amino acids. The germline V gene encodes CDR1 SGHVS and CDR2 FQNEAQ. This CDR3 is CASSFGRGFTEAFF. The CDR3 DNA follows: TGTGCCAGCAGCTTCGGCAGGGGTTTCACTGAAGCTTTCTTT.

V is TRBV5-1 and J is TRBJ1-4, with 9 bases that match TRBD1. CDR3 length equals 14 residues. Germline trimming cut 3 bases from V and 7 bases from J; bases unmatched to any gene: 4. Germline CDR1 reads SGHRS; CDR2 reads YFSETQ. In DNA form, the CDR3 reads TGCGCCAGCAGCTCGGACAGGGGAAGTGAAAAACTGTTTTTT. Its protein product is CASSSDRGSEKLFF.

This clone was seen a single time. The genes are TRBV19 and TRBJ1-1; the match to TRBD1 covers 10 bases. The CDR3 consists of 13 residues. With 6 bases clipped from V and 6 bases from J, the junction kept 4 bases outside the gene matches. Germline loops: CDR1 LNHDA, CDR2 SQIVND (reference sequence). The chain's CDR3 is CASRGTGEAEAFF. The CDR3 coding sequence is TGTGCCAGTAGAGGGACAGGGGAGGCTGAAGCTTTCTTT.

This sequence joins TRBV6-4 and TRBJ1-1, with no clear D. This CDR3 contains 13 residues. Trimming shortened V by 6 bases and J by 1 base, and 9 bases separated the two germline ends. Germline CDR1 is MRHNA and CDR2 is SNTAGT. The chain's CDR3 is CASSSGRNTEAFF. The CDR3, as DNA: TGTGCCAGCAGCTCGGGGAGGAACACTGAAGCTTTCTTT.

The V gene is TRBV10-3, the J gene TRBJ1-2; D unclear. V shed 3 bases and J shed 6 bases, with 20 bases lying between them. The CDR3 extends over 16 amino acids. Looked up from germline, CDR1 is ENHRY and CDR2 is SYGVKD. In nucleotides, the CDR3 is TGTGCCATCAGTGAAGCTTCACAGTCCCATTCCCATGGCTACACCTTC. Its translation: CAISEASQSHSHGYTF.

The chain recombines TRBV5-1 with TRBJ2-2; 9 bases are shared with TRBD1. Germline CDR1 SGHRS, CDR2 YFSETQ. Germline trimming cut 7 bases from V and 4 bases from J; bases unmatched to any gene: 8. The CDR3 contains 15 residues. The chain's CDR3 is CASGRDRVGTGELFF. CDR3 coding DNA: TGCGCCAGCGGCCGGGACAGGGTCGGCACCGGGGAGCTGTTTTTT.

In this sample, this clone turned up many times. The V gene is TRBV11-3, the J gene TRBJ1-1; D is undetermined. Germline CDR1 and CDR2: SGHNT and YENEEA. V lost 2 bases to trimming and J lost 5 bases, with 9 bases between them. The CDR3 extends over 13 amino acids. The CDR3, as DNA: TGTGCCAGCAGCTTACGGGGTTGGACTGAAGCTTTCTTT. The encoded protein is CASSLRGWTEAFF. The complete variable domain, with remaining parts taken from reference TRBV11-3 and TRBJ1-1, reads EAGVVQSPRYKIIEKKQPVAFWCNPISGHNTLYWYLQNLGQGPELLIRYENEEAVDDSQLPKDRFSAERLKGVDSTLKIQPAELGDSAVYLCASSLRGWTEAFFGQGTRLTVV.

The genes are TRBV7-9 and TRBJ1-1, with 8 positions matching TRBD1. With V trimmed by 7 bases and J by 1 base, 11 bases remained unmatched. This CDR3 has 16 amino acids. Per the germline V gene, CDR1 is SEHNR and CDR2 is FQNEAQ (reference sequence). CDR3: CASNRVGQVQNTEAFF. CDR3 DNA: TGTGCCAGCAACCGGGTGGGACAGGTCCAGAACACTGAAGCTTTCTTT.

This clone was observed a few times. This chain connects TRBV2 to TRBJ1-4, with a tentative D call TRBD1 (5 bases). Trimming shortened V by 5 bases and J by 8 bases, and 15 bases separated the two germline ends. The germline V gene encodes CDR1 SNHLY and CDR2 FYNNEI. This CDR3 region has 14 residues. The CDR3 spells CASSTRVAGEKLFF. DNA for the CDR3: TGTGCCAGCAGTACCAGGGTTGCGGGGGAAAAACTGTTTTTT.

The chain joins TRBV27 to TRBJ2-5, with a weak D call TRBD2 (6 bases). V was cut by 3 bases and J by 7 bases, with 15 bases left in between. This CDR3 contains 14 residues. The germline gives CDR1 MNHEY, CDR2 SMNVEV (reference sequence). In nucleotides, the CDR3 is TGTGCCAGCAGTTTGAGGGGACTTCCCGGGACCCAGTACTTC. Amino acids: CASSLRGLPGTQYF.

V usage is TRBV14 and J usage is TRBJ1-1; no reliable D call. Germline V lookup: CDR1 SGHDN, CDR2 FVKESK. The CDR3 length is 13 residues. V lost 0 bases to trimming and J lost 1 base, with 3 bases between them. CDR3: CASSQDRNTEAFF. The DNA for the CDR3 is TGTGCCAGCAGCCAAGACAGGAACACTGAAGCTTTCTTT.

CDR3 sequence: CASSLGQGAGETQYF. CDR3 coding DNA: TGCGCCAGCAGCTTGGGGCAGGGGGCGGGAGAGACCCAGTACTTC. The chain employs TRBV5-1 and TRBJ2-5; 8 positions agree with TRBD1. The germline V gene encodes CDR1 SGHRS and CDR2 YFSETQ. The CDR3 is made up of 15 amino acids. Trimming cost V 0 bases and J 4 bases; bases outside gene matches: 5.

The chain links TRBV18 to TRBJ2-7, with a tentative D call TRBD1 (5 bases). CDR1 and CDR2 from the germline V gene are KGHSH and LQKENI. The CDR3 is 14 residues long. The V end lost 4 bases, the J end lost 0 bases, and 10 bases lay between the germline ends. In DNA form, the CDR3 reads TGTGCCAGCTCACTCCAGGGTAACTCCTACGAGCAGTACGTC. This sequence encodes CASSLQGNSYEQYV.

The gene calls are TRBV10-3 and TRBJ1-5, with a tentative D call TRBD1 (5 bases). The germline gives CDR1 ENHRY, CDR2 SYGVKD. The CDR3 has 15 residues. V was shortened by 5 bases and J by 2 bases, with 13 bases between the two germline ends. The CDR3 region is CAISRGTQGNQPQHF. CDR3 nucleotides: TGTGCCATCAGTCGCGGGACTCAGGGCAATCAGCCCCAGCATTTT.

The chain has TRBV5-4 and TRBJ1-4; D not resolved. CDR1 is SGHNT, CDR2 YYREEE, per germline (reference sequence). The ends were cut back, 0 bases at V and 5 bases at J, with 11 bases in the middle. The CDR3 is 15 residues long. The CDR3 DNA follows: TGTGCCAGCAGCTTGGTCGGGGATTCGAATGAAAAACTGTTTTTT. Translation: CASSLVGDSNEKLFF.

The chain recombines TRBV11-3 with TRBJ2-7; D gene ambiguous. The CDR3 totals 12 residues. Germline CDR1 and CDR2: SGHNT and YENEEA. The CDR3 protein is CASSLGSGGGFV. As DNA, the CDR3 is TGTGCCAGCAGCTTAGGTTCTGGTGGCGGTTTTGTC.

The chain links TRBV7-2 to TRBJ2-7, with D unresolved. Germline V lookup: CDR1 SGHTA, CDR2 FQGNSA. This CDR3 region has 12 residues. V was pared by 3 bases and J by 3 bases, with 6 bases between. In DNA form, the CDR3 reads TGTGCCAGCAGCTTCGACTTCTACGAGCAGTACTTC. This sequence encodes CASSFDFYEQYF.

The rearrangement links TRBV5-1 to TRBJ2-2; D is perhaps TRBD1 (6 bases). V dropped 2 bases and J dropped 8 bases, with 13 bases sitting between them. This CDR3 region has 14 residues. The germline V gene has CDR1 SGHRS and CDR2 YFSETQ. CDR3 nucleotide sequence: TGCGCCAGCAGCTTTACAGGGAACGTGGGGGAGCTGTTTTTT. It yields the protein CASSFTGNVGELFF.

The chain carries TRBV12-3 or TRBV12-4 and TRBJ1-2, with a tentative D call TRBD1 (6 bases). Trimming stripped 3 bases from V and 7 bases from J, with 12 bases between. The CDR3 runs 13 residues. The CDR3 DNA is TGTGCCAGCAGTTTGCCAGGGGAAGGTGGCTACACCTTC. Translated: CASSLPGEGGYTF.